The rows below give T cell receptor beta chains drawn from one sample of a study of T cells in localized non-small cell lung cancer. Data came from immunoSEQ multiplex PCR; TCRdb stores just in-frame clones and leaves some out. The sample includes tens of thousands of clones, about 84% seen only once; the top ten take roughly 15%. This specimen consisted of PBMCs, obtained before any cancer treatment. The source of these receptors is a woman aged 40-69 years with stage II squamous cell lung carcinoma. CDR3s include the opening cysteine and the closing phenylalanine or tryptophan. Each record gives: V gene, clone size, D gene, J gene, CDR3 DNA, CDR3 protein. D genes are given only for firm matches. Rows give clone size only sometimes, using once, few, many, or a class for an expanded clone.

V gene: TRBV4-1
clone size: .
D gene: .
J gene: TRBJ1-2
CDR3 DNA: TGCGCCAGCAGCCAAGAATCACAGTTCATTAACTATGGCTACACCTTC
CDR3 protein: CASSQESQFINYGYTF

V gene: TRBV7-6
clone size: .
D gene: TRBD2
J gene: TRBJ2-5
CDR3 DNA: TGTGCCAGCAGCTTACTACCTGCGGGAGGGTCCGGAGAGACCCAGTACTTC
CDR3 protein: CASSLLPAGGSGETQYF

V gene: TRBV21-1
clone size: .
D gene: .
J gene: TRBJ2-1
CDR3 DNA: TGTGCCAGCAGCAAAGACTTGTCTGCGGAATTGAGCAATGAGCAGTTCTTC
CDR3 protein: CASSKDLSAELSNEQFF

V gene: TRBV11-2
clone size: .
D gene: TRBD2
J gene: TRBJ2-3
CDR3 DNA: TGTGCCAGCACCCAACCAGCGGGAGGGGTCACAGATACGCAGTATTTT
CDR3 protein: CASTQPAGGVTDTQYF

V gene: TRBV9
clone size: .
D gene: .
J gene: TRBJ2-6
CDR3 DNA: TGTGCCAGCCGACTGGTAAGCGCGGAGCAGAGATACTCTGGGGCCAACGTCCTGACTTTC
CDR3 protein: CASRLVSAEQRYSGANVLTF

V gene: TRBV5-5
clone size: .
D gene: .
J gene: TRBJ1-1
CDR3 DNA: TGTGCCAGCAGCTGGAGTCCCCCCATGAACACTGAAGCTTTCTTT
CDR3 protein: CASSWSPPMNTEAFF

V gene: TRBV30
clone size: once
D gene: TRBD1
J gene: TRBJ1-2
CDR3 DNA: TGTGCCTGGAGTGTACGGGACAGGGAAAGGGGTGGCTACACCTTC
CDR3 protein: CAWSVRDRERGGYTF

V gene: TRBV9
clone size: .
D gene: .
J gene: TRBJ2-1
CDR3 DNA: TGTGCCAGCAGCCCCTTCGGGGGATCGGACAATGAGCAGTTCTTC
CDR3 protein: CASSPFGGSDNEQFF

V gene: TRBV21-1
clone size: .
D gene: .
J gene: TRBJ2-7
CDR3 DNA: TGTGCCAGCAGCCTCCGGGCCAACCCCTACGAGCAGTACTTC
CDR3 protein: CASSLRANPYEQYF

V gene: TRBV19
clone size: .
D gene: TRBD1
J gene: TRBJ2-1
CDR3 DNA: TGTGCCAGTAGTAGACAGGGGAACTACAATGAGCAGTTCTTC
CDR3 protein: CASSRQGNYNEQFF

V gene: TRBV2
clone size: .
D gene: .
J gene: TRBJ1-1
CDR3 DNA: TGTGCCAGCAGTGTATTCGACCCAAGCAACACTGAAGCTTTCTTT
CDR3 protein: CASSVFDPSNTEAFF

V gene: TRBV4-1
clone size: .
D gene: .
J gene: TRBJ2-3
CDR3 DNA: TGCGCCAGCAGCCTCCAGGCAGGTCACGATACGCAGTATTTT
CDR3 protein: CASSLQAGHDTQYF

V gene: TRBV6-1
clone size: .
D gene: .
J gene: TRBJ2-3
CDR3 DNA: TGTGCCAGCAGTGAATACAGAAACCCCCCAGATACGCAGTATTTT
CDR3 protein: CASSEYRNPPDTQYF

V gene: TRBV11-1
clone size: .
D gene: .
J gene: TRBJ2-6
CDR3 DNA: TGTGCCAGCAGCTTACGCGGGACAGCGATTCCTGGGGCCAACGTCCTGACTTTC
CDR3 protein: CASSLRGTAIPGANVLTF

V gene: TRBV30
clone size: .
D gene: TRBD2
J gene: TRBJ2-5
CDR3 DNA: TGTGCCTGGAAACTAGCGGGAGGGGAGACCCAGTACTTC
CDR3 protein: CAWKLAGGETQYF

V gene: TRBV4-1
clone size: medium-sized
D gene: .
J gene: TRBJ2-5
CDR3 DNA: TGCGCCAGCAGCCGTCAATACAGGTACCAAGAGACCCAGTACTTC
CDR3 protein: CASSRQYRYQETQYF

V gene: TRBV19
clone size: .
D gene: .
J gene: TRBJ1-2
CDR3 DNA: TGTGCCAGTAGTATAGTGTCCGCCTATGGCTACACCTTC
CDR3 protein: CASSIVSAYGYTF

V gene: TRBV18
clone size: .
D gene: .
J gene: TRBJ2-7
CDR3 DNA: TGTGCCAGCTCAGCGAGGTCTTCCTCCGACGGCGAGCAGTACTTC
CDR3 protein: CASSARSSSDGEQYF

V gene: TRBV5-4
clone size: .
D gene: .
J gene: TRBJ2-7
CDR3 DNA: TGTGCCAGCAGCCCTTCCAGTGGGAGCTCCTACGAGCAGTACTTC
CDR3 protein: CASSPSSGSSYEQYF

V gene: TRBV7-6
clone size: .
D gene: .
J gene: TRBJ2-2
CDR3 DNA: TGTGCCAGCAGCTTAGTAATCGGGACGGGAGTAGGAACCGGGGAGCTGTTTTTT
CDR3 protein: CASSLVIGTGVGTGELFF

V gene: TRBV12-5
clone size: .
D gene: .
J gene: TRBJ2-3
CDR3 DNA: TGTGCTAGTGGATGGCGGCCGGGGGATACGCAGTATTTT
CDR3 protein: CASGWRPGDTQYF

V gene: TRBV18
clone size: medium-sized
D gene: TRBD1
J gene: TRBJ2-1
CDR3 DNA: TGTGCCAGCTCACCAGTGACAGGGGTCGATGAGCAGTTCTTC
CDR3 protein: CASSPVTGVDEQFF

V gene: TRBV19
clone size: .
D gene: .
J gene: TRBJ1-3
CDR3 DNA: TGTGCCAGTAGTATGGAACCGGGAAACACCATATATTTT
CDR3 protein: CASSMEPGNTIYF

V gene: TRBV2
clone size: .
D gene: TRBD2
J gene: TRBJ2-7
CDR3 DNA: TGTGCCAGCAGTGAGACTAGCGGTGGGGGGGGCTACGAGCAGTACTTC
CDR3 protein: CASSETSGGGGYEQYF

V gene: TRBV7-6
clone size: .
D gene: TRBD1
J gene: TRBJ2-7
CDR3 DNA: TGTGCCAGCAGCTTAGACAGGGGGGCCTACGAGCAGTACTTC
CDR3 protein: CASSLDRGAYEQYF

V gene: TRBV5-5
clone size: .
D gene: .
J gene: TRBJ1-1
CDR3 DNA: TGTGCCAGCAGCACTATACCGGGGGCGAACACTGAAGCTTTCTTT
CDR3 protein: CASSTIPGANTEAFF

V gene: TRBV5-1
clone size: once
D gene: TRBD1
J gene: TRBJ2-7
CDR3 DNA: TGCGCCAGCAGCCTGACAGGGGGCGGGTACGAGCAGTACTTC
CDR3 protein: CASSLTGGGYEQYF

V gene: TRBV5-6
clone size: .
D gene: TRBD1
J gene: TRBJ1-1
CDR3 DNA: TGTGCCAGCAGCTTGTTAGACAGGGAAGGGACTGAAGCTTTCTTT
CDR3 protein: CASSLLDREGTEAFF

V gene: TRBV6-6
clone size: .
D gene: .
J gene: TRBJ1-5
CDR3 DNA: TGTGCCAGCAGAAGTACCGGGACTGGCAATCAGCCCCAGCATTTT
CDR3 protein: CASRSTGTGNQPQHF

V gene: TRBV4-2
clone size: .
D gene: .
J gene: TRBJ1-2
CDR3 DNA: TGTGCCAGCAGCCAAGATGATAGAGTCTATGGCTACACCTTC
CDR3 protein: CASSQDDRVYGYTF

V gene: TRBV28
clone size: .
D gene: .
J gene: TRBJ2-5
CDR3 DNA: TGTGCCAGCAGTTTTGGCGGAACGCCGGGGTATCAAGAGACCCAGTACTTC
CDR3 protein: CASSFGGTPGYQETQYF